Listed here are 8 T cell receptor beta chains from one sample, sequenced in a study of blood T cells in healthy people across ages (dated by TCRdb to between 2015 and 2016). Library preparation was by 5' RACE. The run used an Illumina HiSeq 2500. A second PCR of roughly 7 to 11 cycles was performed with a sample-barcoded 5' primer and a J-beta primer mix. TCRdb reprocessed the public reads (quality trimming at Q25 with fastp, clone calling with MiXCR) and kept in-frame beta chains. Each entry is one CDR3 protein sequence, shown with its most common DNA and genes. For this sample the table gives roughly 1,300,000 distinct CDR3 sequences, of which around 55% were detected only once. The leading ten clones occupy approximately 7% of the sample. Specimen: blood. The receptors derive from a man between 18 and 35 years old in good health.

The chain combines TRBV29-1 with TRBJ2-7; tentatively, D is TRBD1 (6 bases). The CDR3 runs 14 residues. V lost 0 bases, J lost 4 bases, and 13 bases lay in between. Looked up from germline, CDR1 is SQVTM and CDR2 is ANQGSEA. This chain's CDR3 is CSVEDPARGYEQYF. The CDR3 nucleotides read TGCAGCGTTGAAGATCCGGCCAGGGGTTACGAGCAGTACTTC.

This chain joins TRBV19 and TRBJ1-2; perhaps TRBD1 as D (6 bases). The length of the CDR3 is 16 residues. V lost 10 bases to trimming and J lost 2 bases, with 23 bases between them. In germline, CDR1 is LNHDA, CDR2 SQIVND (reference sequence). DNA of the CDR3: TGTGCCACCCGCGGACAGCAGGGTGGGAAGAACTATGGCTACACCTTC. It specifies CATRGQQGGKNYGYTF.

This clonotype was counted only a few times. Here the CDR3 reads CSARAPGQSNSPLHF. As DNA, the CDR3 is TGCAGTGCTAGAGCCCCCGGACAGAGTAATTCACCCCTCCACTTT. This chain connects TRBV20-1 to TRBJ1-6, with D perhaps TRBD1 (6 bases). Between the trimmed V and J ends, which lost 1 base and 6 bases, there was a span of 13 bases. Germline CDR1 DFQATT, CDR2 SNEGSKA (reference sequence). The CDR3 sequence is 15 residues long.

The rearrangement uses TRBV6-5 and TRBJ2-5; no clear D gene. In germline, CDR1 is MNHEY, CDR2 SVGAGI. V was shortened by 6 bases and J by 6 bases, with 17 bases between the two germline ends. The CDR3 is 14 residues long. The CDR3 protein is CASSPGQVRKTQYF. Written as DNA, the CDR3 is TGTGCCAGCAGCCCCGGGCAGGTCCGAAAGACCCAGTACTTC.

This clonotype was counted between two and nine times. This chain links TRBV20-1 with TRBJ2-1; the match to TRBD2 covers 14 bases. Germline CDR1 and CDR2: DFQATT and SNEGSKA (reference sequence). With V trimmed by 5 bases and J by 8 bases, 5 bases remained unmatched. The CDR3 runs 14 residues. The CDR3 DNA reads TGCAGTGCTCAAGGACTAGCGGGGGGTGATGAGCAGTTCTTC. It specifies CSAQGLAGGDEQFF.

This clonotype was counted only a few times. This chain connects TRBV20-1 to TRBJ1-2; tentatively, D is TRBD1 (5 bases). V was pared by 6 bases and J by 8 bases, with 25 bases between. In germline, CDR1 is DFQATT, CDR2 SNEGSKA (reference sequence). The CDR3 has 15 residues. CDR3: CSATMPGRRTWGYTF. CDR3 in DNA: TGCAGTGCCACAATGCCGGGGCGCAGGACGTGGGGCTACACCTTC.

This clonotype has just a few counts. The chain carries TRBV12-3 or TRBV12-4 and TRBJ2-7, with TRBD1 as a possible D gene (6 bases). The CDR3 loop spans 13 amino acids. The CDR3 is CAAGRGGPYEQYF. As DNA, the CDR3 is TGTGCAGCTGGCAGGGGCGGCCCCTACGAGCAGTACTTC.

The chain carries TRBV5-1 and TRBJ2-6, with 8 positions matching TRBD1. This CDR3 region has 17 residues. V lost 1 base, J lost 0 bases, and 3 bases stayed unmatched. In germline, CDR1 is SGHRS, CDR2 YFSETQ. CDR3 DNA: TGCGCCAGCAGCTTGCCGGGACAGGACTCTGGGGCCAACGTCCTGACTTTC. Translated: CASSLPGQDSGANVLTF.